This T cell receptor beta chain was captured in a study of control samples from healthy donors and cancer patients. This table comes from immunoSEQ multiplex PCR, and its TCRdb copy is limited to in-frame clones, with some not included. The data hold tens of thousands of clones, with 70% to 90% observed a single time. The CDR3 runs 15 residues. V dropped 5 bases and J dropped 12; count of bases not matched to a gene: 14. Germline CDR1 and CDR2: SGHTA and FQGNSA. This sequence originates from a female donor with melanoma. Source material: formalin-fixed, paraffin-embedded tissue. The rearrangement joins TRBV7-2 to TRBJ2-1; 9 nucleotides agree with TRBD2. DNA for the CDR3: TGTGCCAGCAGCCCCGGGACTAGCTCCCCCGGGGGGCAGTTCTTC. This codes for CASSPGTSSPGGQFF.